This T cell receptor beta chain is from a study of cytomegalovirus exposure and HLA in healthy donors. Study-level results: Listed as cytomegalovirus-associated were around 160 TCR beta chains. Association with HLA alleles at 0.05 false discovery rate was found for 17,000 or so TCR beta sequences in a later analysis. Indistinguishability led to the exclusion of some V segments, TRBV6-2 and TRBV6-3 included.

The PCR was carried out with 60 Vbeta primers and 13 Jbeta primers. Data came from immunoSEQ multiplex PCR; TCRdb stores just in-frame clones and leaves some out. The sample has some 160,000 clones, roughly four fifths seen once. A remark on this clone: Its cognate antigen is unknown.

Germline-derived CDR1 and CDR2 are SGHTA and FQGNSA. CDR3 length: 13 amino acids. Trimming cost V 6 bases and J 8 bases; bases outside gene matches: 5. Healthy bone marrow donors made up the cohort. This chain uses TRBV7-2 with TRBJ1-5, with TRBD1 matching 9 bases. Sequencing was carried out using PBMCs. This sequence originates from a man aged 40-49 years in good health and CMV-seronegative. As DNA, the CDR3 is TGTGCCAGCAGTCTAGACAGGGGGAAGCCCCAGCATTTT. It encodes CASSLDRGKPQHF.